This is a list of T cell receptor beta chains from one sample in a study of T cells after yellow fever vaccination. TCRdb re-called the 5' RACE reads through MiXCR, storing one row per CDR3 protein. The sample holds 450,000 to 600,000 distinct CDR3 sequences; less than 15% are singletons and the top ten take roughly 13%. Here the sequenced sample was PBMCs, taken on the day of the yellow fever booster vaccination. The receptor source for this set is a man younger than 40 who received the YFV17D yellow fever vaccine. CDR3s include the opening cysteine and the closing phenylalanine or tryptophan. D genes are given only for firm matches. Some rows have no size entry. The others give once, few or many, or a class for an expanded clone.

abundance | j_gene | d_gene | v_gene | CDR3aa | CDR3nt
- | TRBJ2-1 | - | TRBV6-5 | CASSYDRREQFF | TGTGCCAGCAGTTACGACCGACGGGAGCAGTTCTTC
many | TRBJ2-3 | - | TRBV7-2 | CASSLEARTTDTQYF | TGTGCCAGCAGCTTAGAAGCCAGAACCACAGATACGCAGTATTTT
few | TRBJ2-7 | TRBD2 | TRBV27 | CASSFGTSGRLGYYDEQYF | TGTGCCAGCAGTTTCGGGACTAGCGGGAGGTTGGGTTATTACGACGAGCAGTACTTC
- | TRBJ2-3 | TRBD2 | TRBV30 | CAWNRGELGDTQYF | TGTGCCTGGAATCGGGGGGAGTTAGGGGATACGCAGTATTTT
few | TRBJ2-7 | TRBD1 | TRBV20-1 | CSAPGQSFYEQYF | TGCAGTGCACCGGGACAGTCCTTCTACGAGCAGTACTTC
- | TRBJ1-1 | - | TRBV20-1 | CSARGRVAFF | TGCAGTGCTAGAGGACGGGTTGCTTTCTTT
- | TRBJ2-4 | - | TRBV7-2 | CASSSTVVAKNIQYF | TGTGCCAGCAGCTCCACGGTTGTGGCCAAAAACATTCAGTACTTC
- | TRBJ2-5 | TRBD2 | TRBV7-2 | CASSLVSGRAGTQYF | TGTGCCAGCAGCTTAGTTAGCGGGAGGGCTGGGACCCAGTACTTC
- | TRBJ2-3 | - | TRBV19 | CASTPRGDTDTQYF | TGTGCCAGTACTCCCCGTGGGGATACAGATACGCAGTATTTT
- | TRBJ2-7 | - | TRBV11-2 | CASSLGVSGEYYEQYF | TGTGCCAGCAGCTTAGGGGTTAGCGGAGAGTACTACGAGCAGTACTTC
few | TRBJ2-7 | - | TRBV27 | CASSLRQHLFYEQYF | TGTGCCAGCAGTTTGAGACAGCACCTATTCTACGAGCAGTACTTC
- | TRBJ1-1 | - | TRBV6-5 | CASSSLRTEAFF | TGTGCCAGCAGTTCTCTGAGGACTGAAGCTTTCTTT
few | TRBJ2-2 | - | TRBV20-1 | CSATRGGLRTGELFF | TGCAGTGCTACCCGTGGGGGGTTACGAACCGGGGAGCTGTTTTTT
- | TRBJ2-7 | TRBD2 | TRBV7-2 | CASSLAGISGGWEQYF | TGTGCCAGCAGCTTAGCTGGTATTAGCGGGGGGTGGGAGCAGTACTTC
- | TRBJ2-3 | TRBD2 | TRBV18 | CASSQPSGSARYTDTQYF | TGTGCCAGCTCACAGCCTAGCGGGAGCGCGAGATACACAGATACGCAGTATTTT
once | TRBJ2-1 | TRBD1 | TRBV28 | CATRQGATYNEQFF | TGTGCCACAAGACAGGGGGCAACATACAATGAGCAGTTCTTC
- | TRBJ2-1 | - | TRBV24-1 | CATGQGGFNEQFF | TGTGCCACCGGACAGGGAGGGTTCAATGAGCAGTTCTTC
few | TRBJ2-5 | - | TRBV7-8 | CASSLDFLASETQYF | TGTGCCAGCAGCTTAGATTTCCTAGCATCGGAGACCCAGTACTTC
- | TRBJ1-2 | TRBD1 | TRBV7-2 | CASSPGQGMGGYTF | TGTGCCAGCAGCCCGGGACAGGGAATGGGTGGCTACACCTTC
many | TRBJ2-1 | - | TRBV6-2/TRBV6-3 | CASSYSGGSDEQFF | TGTGCCAGCAGTTACTCAGGAGGGTCCGATGAGCAGTTCTTC
few | TRBJ2-1 | - | TRBV6-5 | CASSYASGLRAGNEQFF | TGTGCCAGCAGTTACGCTTCGGGTCTCCGGGCGGGGAATGAGCAGTTCTTC
few | TRBJ2-7 | - | TRBV12-3/TRBV12-4 | CASSPSGLGQYF | TGTGCCAGCAGCCCATCGGGACTCGGGCAGTACTTC
- | TRBJ2-3 | - | TRBV5-1 | CASSLTPRPSTDTQYF | TGCGCCAGCAGCCTGACCCCCAGGCCTAGCACAGATACGCAGTATTTT
few | TRBJ2-1 | - | TRBV5-1 | CASSTSGGVQEQFF | TGCGCCAGCAGTACAAGTGGAGGCGTCCAGGAGCAGTTCTTC
- | TRBJ2-3 | TRBD1 | TRBV30 | CAWKGQENSWRDTQYF | TGTGCCTGGAAGGGACAGGAGAACAGTTGGCGAGATACGCAGTATTTT
- | TRBJ2-1 | - | TRBV6-5 | CASSSVTGLNEQFF | TGTGCCAGCAGTTCAGTGACAGGCCTAAATGAGCAGTTCTTC
- | TRBJ2-1 | TRBD2 | TRBV20-1 | CSARDLAGGDNEQFF | TGCAGTGCTAGAGACTTAGCGGGAGGGGACAATGAGCAGTTCTTC
many | TRBJ2-7 | - | TRBV12-3/TRBV12-4 | CASRRAFYEQYF | TGTGCCAGCAGGCGGGCCTTCTACGAGCAGTACTTC
few | TRBJ2-1 | TRBD2 | TRBV6-1 | CASSPQGASGTDEQFF | TGTGCCAGCAGTCCCCAAGGGGCTAGCGGGACCGATGAGCAGTTCTTC
few | TRBJ2-1 | TRBD2 | TRBV30 | CAWSVPPSGSNNEQFF | TGTGCCTGGAGTGTACCGCCGAGCGGGAGCAACAATGAGCAGTTCTTC
few | TRBJ2-4 | TRBD1 | TRBV10-3 | CASNTQDRGQDIQYF | TGTGCATCTAACACCCAGGACAGGGGGCAAGACATTCAGTACTTC
- | TRBJ2-3 | - | TRBV10-1 | CASRAGGGTDTQYF | TGCGCCAGCAGAGCCGGGGGAGGCACAGATACGCAGTATTTT